The source of this T cell receptor (beta chain) is a study of response to subunit inactivated influenza vaccine. The study, taken as a whole, reports: Each seasonal influenza vaccination recruits few new T cells, the authors suggested.

Concerning this clonotype: Its antigen remains unidentified.

Each CDR3 protein is one row after TCRdb ran MiXCR on the RT-PCR reads. The sample lists about 650,000 distinct CDR3 sequences, around 14% occurring once. The V segment lost 4 bases and the J segment 2 bases; nucleotides outside the gene matches: 7. The germline CDR1 and CDR2 sequences are SGHVS and FNYEAQ. CDR3 size: 16 residues. The TCR originated in a man aged 50 or older who received an inactivated influenza vaccine. The starting material was PBMCs from blood, obtained roughly 12 days after vaccination. This sequence joins TRBV7-6 and TRBJ2-7; 11 bases match TRBD2. CDR3 residues: CASSWGGTSGTYEQYF. CDR3 in DNA: TGTGCCAGCAGCTGGGGGGGGACTAGCGGAACCTACGAGCAGTACTTC.